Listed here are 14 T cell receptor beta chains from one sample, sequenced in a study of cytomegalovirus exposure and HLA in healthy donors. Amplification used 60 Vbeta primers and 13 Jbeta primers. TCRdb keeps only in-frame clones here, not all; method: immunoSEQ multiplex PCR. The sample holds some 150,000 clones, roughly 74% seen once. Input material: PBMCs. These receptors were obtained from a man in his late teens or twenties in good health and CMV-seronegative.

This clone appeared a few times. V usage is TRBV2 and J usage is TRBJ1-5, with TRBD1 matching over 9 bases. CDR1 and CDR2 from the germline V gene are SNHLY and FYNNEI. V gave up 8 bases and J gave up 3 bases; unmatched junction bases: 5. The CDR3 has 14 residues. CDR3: CASARDRDNQPQHF. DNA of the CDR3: TGTGCCAGCGCCCGGGACAGGGACAATCAGCCCCAGCATTTT.

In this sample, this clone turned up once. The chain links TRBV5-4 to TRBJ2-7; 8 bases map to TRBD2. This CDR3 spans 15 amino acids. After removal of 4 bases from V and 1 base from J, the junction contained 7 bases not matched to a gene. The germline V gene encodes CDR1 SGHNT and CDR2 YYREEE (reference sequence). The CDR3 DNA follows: TGTGCCAGCAGCCTGTCTAGCGGGTATTCCTACGAGCAGTACTTC. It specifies CASSLSSGYSYEQYF.

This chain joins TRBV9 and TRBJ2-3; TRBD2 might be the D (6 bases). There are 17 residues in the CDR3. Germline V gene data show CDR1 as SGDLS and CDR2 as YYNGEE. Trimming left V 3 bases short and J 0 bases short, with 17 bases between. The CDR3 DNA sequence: TGTGCCAGCAGCGGCTACTGGGACTCTTCTAGCACAGATACGCAGTATTTT. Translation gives CASSGYWDSSSTDTQYF. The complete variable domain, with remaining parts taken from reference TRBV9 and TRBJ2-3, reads DSGVTQTPKHLITATGQRVTLRCSPRSGDLSVYWYQQSLDQGLQFLIQYYNGEERAKGNILERFSAQQFPDLHSELNLSSLELGDSALYFCASSGYWDSSSTDTQYFGPGTRLTVL.

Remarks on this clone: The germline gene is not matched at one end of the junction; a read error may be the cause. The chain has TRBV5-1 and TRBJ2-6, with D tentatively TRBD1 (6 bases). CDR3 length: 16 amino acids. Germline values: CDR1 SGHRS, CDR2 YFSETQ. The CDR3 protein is CASSLAPGAGANGLTF. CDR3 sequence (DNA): TGCGCCAGCAGCTTGGCCCCAGGGGCTGGGGCCAACGGCCTGACTTTC.

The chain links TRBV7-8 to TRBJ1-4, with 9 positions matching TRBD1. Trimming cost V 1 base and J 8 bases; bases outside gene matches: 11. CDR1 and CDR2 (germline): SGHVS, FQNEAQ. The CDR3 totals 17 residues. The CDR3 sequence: CASSLEVGQGQGEKLFF. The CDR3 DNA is TGTGCCAGCAGCTTAGAGGTCGGACAGGGGCAAGGGGAAAAACTGTTTTTT. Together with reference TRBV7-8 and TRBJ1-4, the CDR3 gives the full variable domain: GAGVSQSPRYKVAKRGQDVALRCDPISGHVSLFWYQQALGQGPEFLTYFQNEAQLDKSGLPSDRFFAERPEGSVSTLKIQRTQQEDSAVYLCASSLEVGQGQGEKLFFGSGTQLSVL.

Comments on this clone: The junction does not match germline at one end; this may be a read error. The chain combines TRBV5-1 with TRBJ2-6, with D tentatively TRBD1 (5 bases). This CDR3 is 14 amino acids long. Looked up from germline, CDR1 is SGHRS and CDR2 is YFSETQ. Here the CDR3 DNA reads TGCGCCAGCAGCTTGGTGGCTGGGGCCAACGGCCTGACTTTC. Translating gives CASSLVAGANGLTF.

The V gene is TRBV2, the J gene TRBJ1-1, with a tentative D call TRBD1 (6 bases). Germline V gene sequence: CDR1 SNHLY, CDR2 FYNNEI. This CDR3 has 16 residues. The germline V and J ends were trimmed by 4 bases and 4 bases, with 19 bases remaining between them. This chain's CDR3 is CASSASTDSLGTEAFF. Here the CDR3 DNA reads TGTGCCAGCAGTGCCTCGACGGACAGCTTAGGCACTGAAGCTTTCTTT. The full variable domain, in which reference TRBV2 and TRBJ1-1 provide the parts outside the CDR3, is EPEVTQTPSHQVTQMGQEVILRCVPISNHLYFYWYRQILGQKVEFLVSFYNNEISEKSEIFDDQFSVERPDGSNFTLKIRSTKLEDSAMYFCASSASTDSLGTEAFFGQGTRLTVV.

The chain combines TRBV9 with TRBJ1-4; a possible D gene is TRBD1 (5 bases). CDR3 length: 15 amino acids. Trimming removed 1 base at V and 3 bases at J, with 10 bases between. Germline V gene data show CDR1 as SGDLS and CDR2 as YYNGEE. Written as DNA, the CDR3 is TGTGCCAGCAGCGTACAGGGAAACTCTAATGAAAAACTGTTTTTT. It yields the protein CASSVQGNSNEKLFF.

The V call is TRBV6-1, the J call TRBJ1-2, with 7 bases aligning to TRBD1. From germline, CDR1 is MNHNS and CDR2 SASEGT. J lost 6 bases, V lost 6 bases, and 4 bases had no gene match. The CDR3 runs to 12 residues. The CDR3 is CASSRQGNGYTF. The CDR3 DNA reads TGTGCCAGCAGCAGACAGGGAAATGGCTACACCTTC.

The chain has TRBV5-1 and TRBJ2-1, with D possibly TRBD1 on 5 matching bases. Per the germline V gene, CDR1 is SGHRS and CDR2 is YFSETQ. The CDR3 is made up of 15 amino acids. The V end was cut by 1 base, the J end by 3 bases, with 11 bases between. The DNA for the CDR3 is TGCGCCAGCAGCTTGTCCGACAGAAGCTACAATGAGCAGTTCTTC. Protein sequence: CASSLSDRSYNEQFF.

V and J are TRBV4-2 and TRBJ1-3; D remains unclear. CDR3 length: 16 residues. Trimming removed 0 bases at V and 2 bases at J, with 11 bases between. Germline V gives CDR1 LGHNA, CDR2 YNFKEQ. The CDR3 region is CASSQDRIVTGNTIYF. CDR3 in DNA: TGTGCCAGCAGCCAAGACAGGATAGTAACTGGAAACACCATATATTTT.

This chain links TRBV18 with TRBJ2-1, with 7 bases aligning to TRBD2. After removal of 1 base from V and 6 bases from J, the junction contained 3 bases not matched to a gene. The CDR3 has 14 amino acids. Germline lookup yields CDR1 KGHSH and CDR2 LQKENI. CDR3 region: CASSPQGGSNEQFF. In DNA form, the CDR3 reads TGTGCCAGCTCACCACAGGGAGGGTCCAATGAGCAGTTCTTC.

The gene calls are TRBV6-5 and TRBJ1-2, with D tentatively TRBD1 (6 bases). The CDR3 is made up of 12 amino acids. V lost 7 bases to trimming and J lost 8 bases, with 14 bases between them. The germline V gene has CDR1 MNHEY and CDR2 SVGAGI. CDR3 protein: CASKRGGGGYTF. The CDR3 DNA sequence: TGTGCCAGCAAAAGGGGGGGAGGGGGCTACACCTTC.

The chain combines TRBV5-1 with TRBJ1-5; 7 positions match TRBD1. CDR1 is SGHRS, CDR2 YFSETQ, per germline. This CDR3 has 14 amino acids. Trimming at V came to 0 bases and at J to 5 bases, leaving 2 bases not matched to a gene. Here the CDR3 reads CASSLAGGYQPQHF. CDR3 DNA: TGCGCCAGCAGCTTGGCAGGGGGGTATCAGCCCCAGCATTTT.